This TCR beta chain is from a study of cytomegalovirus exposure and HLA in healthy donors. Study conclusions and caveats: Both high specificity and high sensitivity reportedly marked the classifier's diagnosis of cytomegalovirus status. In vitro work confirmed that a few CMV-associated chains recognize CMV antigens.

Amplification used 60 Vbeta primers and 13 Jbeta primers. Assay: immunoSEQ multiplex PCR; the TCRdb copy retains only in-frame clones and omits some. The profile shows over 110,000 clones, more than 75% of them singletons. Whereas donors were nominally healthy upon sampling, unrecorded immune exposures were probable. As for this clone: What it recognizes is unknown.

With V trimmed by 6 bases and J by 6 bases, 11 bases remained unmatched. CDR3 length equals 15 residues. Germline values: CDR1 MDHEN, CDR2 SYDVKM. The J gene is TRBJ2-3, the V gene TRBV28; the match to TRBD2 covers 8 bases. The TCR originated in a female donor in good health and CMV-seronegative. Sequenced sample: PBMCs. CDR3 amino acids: CASRQSGGLRDTQYF. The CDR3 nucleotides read TGTGCCAGCAGGCAGAGCGGGGGCCTCAGGGATACGCAGTATTTT.